The entry below gives a single T cell receptor beta chain sequence along with its context. Its antigen is unidentified. Approximately 100,000 TCR templates underwent assay in every sample. Using immunoSEQ multiplex PCR, the repertoire was profiled, and TCRdb retains in-frame clones only, with some absent. The sample has about 64,000 clones, just over 95% seen once. These data come from a study of siplizumab effects on memory and regulatory T cells. Germline CDR1 and CDR2: LGHNA and YSLEER. This CDR3 has 15 residues. With V trimmed by 0 bases and J by 3 bases, 3 bases remained unmatched. Findings of the study overall: Memory T cells appeared less diverse than naive cells, which seemed to contribute substantially to alloresponse. Memory cells that were CD4+ and unstimulated gave rise to alloreactive sequences, which siplizumab significantly reduced.

The sample taken for sequencing was naive CD8+ T cells sorted from blood. The TCR sequence derives from a human donor in good health. The rearrangement links TRBV4-3 to TRBJ2-7; 9 nucleotides line up with TRBD2. The CDR3 here is CASSQDPSGVYEQYF. For the CDR3, the DNA is TGCGCCAGCAGCCAAGATCCTAGCGGGGTCTACGAGCAGTACTTC.